This T cell receptor (beta chain) was found in a study of OX40 agonist ivuxolimab in advanced cancers. Study information: Patients received the agonistic anti-OX40 (CD134) antibody ivuxolimab.

Overall study findings and caveats: Circulating CD4+ and CD8+ T cells showed clonal expansion by week 6 at 0.1 to 3.0 mg/kg.

The CDR3 consists of 16 residues. Trimming removed 1 base at V and 4 bases at J, with 16 bases between. The germline CDR1 and CDR2 sequences are GTSNPN and SVGIG (reference sequence). As for this clone: Its antigen is as yet unknown.

Blood specimens came from baseline, cycle 4 day 1, and cycle 7 day 1. The table came from immunoSEQ multiplex PCR; TCRdb's copy has only in-frame clones and leaves some out. The profile covers tens of thousands of clones, with roughly 87% appearing a single time and about 0.32% taken by the ten largest. The sequencing here drew on CD4+ or CD8+ T cells sorted from blood, taken in a trial of the OX40 agonist ivuxolimab. This TCR was recovered from an adult with an advanced solid tumor such as melanoma, head and neck, liver or kidney cancer. V is TRBV30 and J is TRBJ1-4, with TRBD1 as a possible D gene (6 bases). This CDR3 is CAWSATGTSRNEKLFF. CDR3 DNA: TGTGCCTGGAGTGCCACCGGGACATCGCGTAATGAAAAACTGTTTTTT.